The TCR beta chain under discussion was sequenced for a study of cytomegalovirus exposure and HLA in healthy donors. Study-level findings and limits: There were around 160 TCR beta chains listed as cytomegalovirus-associated.

A note on this clone: Its antigen is still unknown.

J lost 3 bases, V lost 0 bases, and 2 bases had no gene match. This CDR3 has 14 amino acids. This PCR relied on a set of 60 Vbeta primers and 13 Jbeta primers. Data came from immunoSEQ multiplex PCR; TCRdb stores just in-frame clones and leaves some out. Found here are about 160,000 clones, roughly four fifths of them singletons; the top ten hold approximately 2%. The TCR comes from a woman aged 18-29 years in good health and CMV-seronegative. The J gene is TRBJ2-5, the V gene TRBV5-3; 7 bases are a match to TRBD1. TRBV5-3 is placed among ORFs of uncertain function. Sequencing was done on a sample of PBMCs. CDR3 nucleotide sequence: TGTGCCAGAAGCTTGGTGGGACAGAAAGAGACCCAGTACTTC. This gives the protein CARSLVGQKETQYF.